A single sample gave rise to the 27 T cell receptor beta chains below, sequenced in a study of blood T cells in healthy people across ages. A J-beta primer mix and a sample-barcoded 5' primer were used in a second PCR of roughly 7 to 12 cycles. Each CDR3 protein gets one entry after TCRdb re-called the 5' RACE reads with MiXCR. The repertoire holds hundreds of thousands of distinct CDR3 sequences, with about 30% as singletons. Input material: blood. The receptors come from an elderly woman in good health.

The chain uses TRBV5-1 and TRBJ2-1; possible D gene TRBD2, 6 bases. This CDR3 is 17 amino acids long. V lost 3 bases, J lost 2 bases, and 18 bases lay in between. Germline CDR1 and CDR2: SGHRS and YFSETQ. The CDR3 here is CASSSLTSSDTYNEQFF. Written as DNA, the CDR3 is TGCGCCAGCAGCTCGCTTACTTCTAGCGACACCTACAATGAGCAGTTCTTC.

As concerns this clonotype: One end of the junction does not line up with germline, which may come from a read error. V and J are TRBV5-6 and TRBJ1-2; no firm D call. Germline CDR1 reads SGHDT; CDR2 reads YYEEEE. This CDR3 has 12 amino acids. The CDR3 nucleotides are TGTGCCAGCGGGAGTACTAACTATGGCCACACCTTC. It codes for CASGSTNYGHTF.

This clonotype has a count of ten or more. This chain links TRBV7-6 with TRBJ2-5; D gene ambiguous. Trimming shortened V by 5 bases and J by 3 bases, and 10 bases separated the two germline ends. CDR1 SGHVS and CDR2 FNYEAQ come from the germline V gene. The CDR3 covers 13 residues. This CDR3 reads CASSHSRKETQYF. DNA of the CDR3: TGTGCCAGCAGCCACTCGCGGAAAGAGACCCAGTACTTC. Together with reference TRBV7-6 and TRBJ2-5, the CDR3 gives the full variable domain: GAGVSQSPRYKVTKRGQDVALRCDPISGHVSLYWYRQALGQGPEFLTYFNYEAQQDKSGLPNDRFSAERPEGSISTLTIQRTEQRDSAMYRCASSHSRKETQYFGPGTRLLVL.

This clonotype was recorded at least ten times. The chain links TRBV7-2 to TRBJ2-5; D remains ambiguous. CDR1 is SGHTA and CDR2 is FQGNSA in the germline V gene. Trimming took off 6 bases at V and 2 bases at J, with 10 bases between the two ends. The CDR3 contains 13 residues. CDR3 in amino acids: CASSHPWQETQYF. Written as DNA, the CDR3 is TGTGCCAGCAGTCACCCTTGGCAAGAGACCCAGTACTTC.

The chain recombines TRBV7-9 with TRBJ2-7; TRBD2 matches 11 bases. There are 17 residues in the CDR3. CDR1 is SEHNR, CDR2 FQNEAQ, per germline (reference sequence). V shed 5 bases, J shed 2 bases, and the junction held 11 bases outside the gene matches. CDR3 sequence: CASSGLSGTSGPYEQYF. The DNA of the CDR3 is TGTGCCAGCAGCGGATTATCCGGGACTAGCGGCCCCTACGAGCAGTACTTC.

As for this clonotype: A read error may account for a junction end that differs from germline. This chain's CDR3 is CSARDSSYNERFF. The CDR3 coding sequence is TGCAGTGCTAGAGACAGCTCCTACAATGAGCGGTTCTTC. This rearrangement joins TRBV20-1 to TRBJ2-1; no firm D call. The CDR3 has 13 residues. CDR1 is DFQATT, CDR2 SNEGSKA, per germline (reference sequence).

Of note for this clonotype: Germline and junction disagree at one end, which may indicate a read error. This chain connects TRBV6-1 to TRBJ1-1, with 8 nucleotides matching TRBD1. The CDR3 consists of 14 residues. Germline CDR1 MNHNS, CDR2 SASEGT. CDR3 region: CVSSENTGGTEAFF. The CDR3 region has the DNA TGTGTCAGCAGTGAGAATACAGGGGGCACTGAAGCTTTCTTT.

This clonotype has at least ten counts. The CDR3 nucleotides are TGTGCCAGCAGTTACTCGCAGGCCCCCGGGGAGACCCAGTACTTC. Translation: CASSYSQAPGETQYF. This chain uses TRBV6-5 with TRBJ2-5; the D is unclear. V gave up 0 bases and J gave up 5 bases, with 13 bases separating them. CDR1 and CDR2 (germline): MNHEY, SVGAGI. The CDR3 consists of 15 residues.

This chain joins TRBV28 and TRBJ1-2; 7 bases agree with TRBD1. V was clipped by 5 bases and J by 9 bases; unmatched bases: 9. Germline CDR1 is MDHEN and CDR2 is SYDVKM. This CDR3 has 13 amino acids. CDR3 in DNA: TGTGCCAGCAGTCAACGTCGACAGGGTAGCTACACCTTC. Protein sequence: CASSQRRQGSYTF.

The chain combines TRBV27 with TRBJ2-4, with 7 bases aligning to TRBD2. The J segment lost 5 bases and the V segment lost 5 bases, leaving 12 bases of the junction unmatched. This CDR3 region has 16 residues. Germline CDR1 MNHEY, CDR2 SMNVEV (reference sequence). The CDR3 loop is CASSPRAGDRENIQYF. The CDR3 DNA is TGTGCCAGCAGTCCTCGCGCGGGGGACCGAGAAAACATTCAGTACTTC.

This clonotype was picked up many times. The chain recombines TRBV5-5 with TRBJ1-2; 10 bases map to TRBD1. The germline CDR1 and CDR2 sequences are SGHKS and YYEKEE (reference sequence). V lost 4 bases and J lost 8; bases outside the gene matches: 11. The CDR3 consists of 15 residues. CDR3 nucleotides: TGTGCCAGCAGCACCCGGATTGGGACAGGGGAGGGCTACACCTTC. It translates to CASSTRIGTGEGYTF.

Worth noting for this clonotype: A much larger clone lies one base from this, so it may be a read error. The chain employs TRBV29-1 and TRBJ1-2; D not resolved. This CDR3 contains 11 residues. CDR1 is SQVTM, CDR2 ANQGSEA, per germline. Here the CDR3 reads CSVAENYGHTF. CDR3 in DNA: TGCAGCGTTGCAGAGAACTATGGCCACACCTTC.

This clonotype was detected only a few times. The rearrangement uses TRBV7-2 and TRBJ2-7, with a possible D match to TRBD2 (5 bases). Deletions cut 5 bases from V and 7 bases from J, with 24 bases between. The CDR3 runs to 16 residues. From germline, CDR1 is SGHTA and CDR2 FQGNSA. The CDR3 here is CASSPRHVLLGNEQYF. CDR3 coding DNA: TGTGCCAGCAGCCCGAGACACGTATTACTCGGGAATGAGCAGTACTTC.

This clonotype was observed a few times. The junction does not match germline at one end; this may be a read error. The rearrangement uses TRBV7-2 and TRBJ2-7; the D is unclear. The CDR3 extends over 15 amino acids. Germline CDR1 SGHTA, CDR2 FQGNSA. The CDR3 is CASGLVLGASCEQYF. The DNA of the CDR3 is TGTGCCAGCGGCTTAGTCCTCGGTGCCTCCTGCGAGCAGTACTTC.

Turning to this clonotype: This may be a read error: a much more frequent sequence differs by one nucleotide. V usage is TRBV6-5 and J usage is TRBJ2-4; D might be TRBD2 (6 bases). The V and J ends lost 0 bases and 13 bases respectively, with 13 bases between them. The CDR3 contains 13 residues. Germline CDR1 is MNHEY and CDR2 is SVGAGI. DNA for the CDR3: TGTGCCAGCAGTTACTCGCAGGGCGGGGAGCAGTACTTC. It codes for CASSYSQGGEQYF.

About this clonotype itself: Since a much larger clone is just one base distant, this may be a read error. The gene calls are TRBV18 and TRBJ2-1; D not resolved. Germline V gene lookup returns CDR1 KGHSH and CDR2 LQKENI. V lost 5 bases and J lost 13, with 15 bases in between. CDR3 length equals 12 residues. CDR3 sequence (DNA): TGTGCCAGCTCAACCATGGGAAAGACCCAGTTCTTC. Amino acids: CASSTMGKTQFF.

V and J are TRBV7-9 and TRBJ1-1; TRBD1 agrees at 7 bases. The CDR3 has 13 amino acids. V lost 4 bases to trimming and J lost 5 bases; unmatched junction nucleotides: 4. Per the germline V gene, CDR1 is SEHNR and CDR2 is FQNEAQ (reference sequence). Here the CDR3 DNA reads TGTGCCAGCAGCTCGGCAGGGGGGACTGAAGCTTTCTTT. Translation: CASSSAGGTEAFF.

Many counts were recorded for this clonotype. CDR3 amino acids: CASSPSWDLQETQYF. CDR3 sequence (DNA): TGTGCCAGCAGTCCCTCGTGGGACCTACAAGAGACCCAGTACTTC. This chain uses TRBV12-3 or TRBV12-4 with TRBJ2-5; D may be TRBD1 or TRBD2 (5 bases each). V lost 5 bases, J lost 2 bases, and 15 bases lay in between. The CDR3 consists of 15 residues.

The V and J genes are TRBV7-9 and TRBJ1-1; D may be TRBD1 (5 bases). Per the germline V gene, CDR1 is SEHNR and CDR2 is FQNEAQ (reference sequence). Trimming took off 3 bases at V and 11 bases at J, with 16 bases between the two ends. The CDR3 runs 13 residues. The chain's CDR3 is CASSLTGTGGAFF. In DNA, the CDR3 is TGTGCCAGCAGCTTGACCGGGACCGGAGGGGCTTTCTTT. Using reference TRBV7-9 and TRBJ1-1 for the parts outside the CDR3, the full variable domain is DTGVSQNPRHKITKRGQNVTFRCDPISEHNRLYWYRQTLGQGPEFLTYFQNEAQLEKSRLLSDRFSAERPKGSFSTLEIQRTEQGDSAMYLCASSLTGTGGAFFGQGTRLTVV.

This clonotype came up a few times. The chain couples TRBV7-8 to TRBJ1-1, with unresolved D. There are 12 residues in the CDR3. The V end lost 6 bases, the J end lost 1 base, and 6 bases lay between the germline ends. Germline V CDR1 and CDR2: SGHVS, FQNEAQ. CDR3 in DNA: TGTGCCAGCAGACACCCGAACACTGAAGCTTTCTTT. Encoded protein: CASRHPNTEAFF. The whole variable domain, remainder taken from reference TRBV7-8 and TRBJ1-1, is GAGVSQSPRYKVAKRGQDVALRCDPISGHVSLFWYQQALGQGPEFLTYFQNEAQLDKSGLPSDRFFAERPEGSVSTLKIQRTQQEDSAVYLCASRHPNTEAFFGQGTRLTVV.

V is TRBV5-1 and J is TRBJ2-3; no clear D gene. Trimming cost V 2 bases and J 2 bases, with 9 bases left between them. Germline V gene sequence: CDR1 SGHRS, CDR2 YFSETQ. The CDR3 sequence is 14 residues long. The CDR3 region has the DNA TGCGCCAGCAGCTTAGGCAGATACACAGATACGCAGTATTTT. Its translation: CASSLGRYTDTQYF.

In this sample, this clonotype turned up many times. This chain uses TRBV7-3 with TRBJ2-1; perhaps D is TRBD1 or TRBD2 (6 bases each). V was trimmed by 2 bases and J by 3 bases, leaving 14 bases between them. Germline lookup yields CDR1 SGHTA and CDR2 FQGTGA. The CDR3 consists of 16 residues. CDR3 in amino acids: CASSLGGGAGYNEQFF. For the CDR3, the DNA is TGTGCCAGCAGCTTAGGGGGCGGGGCTGGCTACAATGAGCAGTTCTTC.

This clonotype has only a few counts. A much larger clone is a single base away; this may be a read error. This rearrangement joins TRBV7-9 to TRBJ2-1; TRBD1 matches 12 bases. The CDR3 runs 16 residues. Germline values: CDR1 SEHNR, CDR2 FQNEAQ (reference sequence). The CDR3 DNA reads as TGTCCCAGCAGCACCCAAGGGGGACAGGGGGCCAATGAGCAGTTCTTC. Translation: CPSSTQGGQGANEQFF.

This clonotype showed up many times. For the CDR3, the DNA is TGTGCCAGCAGTGAAGTGCAGGGTATCGATGAGCAGTTCTTC. This sequence encodes CASSEVQGIDEQFF. The chain employs TRBV25-1 and TRBJ2-1; tentative D call: TRBD1 (5 bases). V dropped 2 bases and J dropped 8 bases, with 13 bases sitting between them. The V gene's germline CDR1 is MGHDK and CDR2 SYGVNS. The CDR3 has 14 residues.

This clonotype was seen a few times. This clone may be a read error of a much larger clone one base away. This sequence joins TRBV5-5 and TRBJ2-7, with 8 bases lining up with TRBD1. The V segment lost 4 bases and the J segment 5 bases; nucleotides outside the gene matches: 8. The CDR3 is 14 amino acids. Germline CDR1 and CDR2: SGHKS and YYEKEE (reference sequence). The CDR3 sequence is CASSGGTTGDEQYF. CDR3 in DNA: TGTGCCAGCAGCGGAGGGACGACAGGGGACGAGCAGTACTTC.

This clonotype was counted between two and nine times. CDR3 nucleotides: TGTGCCAGCAAACCAGACTCCTATAATTCACCCCTCCACTTT. Protein sequence: CASKPDSYNSPLHF. The rearrangement joins TRBV6-5 to TRBJ1-6; unclear D gene. Germline V gene data show CDR1 as MNHEY and CDR2 as SVGAGI. The V and J ends lost 7 bases and 0 bases respectively, with 7 bases between them. This CDR3 comprises 14 residues.

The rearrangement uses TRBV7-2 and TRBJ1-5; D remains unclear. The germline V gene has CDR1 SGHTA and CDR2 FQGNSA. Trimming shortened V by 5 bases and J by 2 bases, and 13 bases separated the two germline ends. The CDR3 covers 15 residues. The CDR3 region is CASSPPNSRNQPQHF. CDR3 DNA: TGTGCCAGCAGCCCCCCCAACAGCCGCAATCAGCCCCAGCATTTT.